The entry below gives a single T cell receptor beta chain sequence along with its context. In the original processing: Reference gene primer amplification yielded estimated nucleated cell counts. Assay used: immunoSEQ multiplex PCR; TCRdb lists only in-frame clones, some missing. V, J and clone size reflect that table, while D and trimming were determined from the DNA. This table holds 240,000 or so clones, about 85% found once. The data were obtained in a study of blood T cell repertoires in COVID-19. Study in general: The origin of the acute and convalescent COVID-19 samples was the United States, Italy and Spain. The analysed material was cDNA or gDNA that came from T cells, B-cell-depleted T cells, or PBMCs.

Germline values: CDR1 KGHDR, CDR2 SFDVKD. Trimming took 4 bases from V and 3 from J; bases not matched to a gene: 4. This CDR3 has 14 amino acids. The sample comprised peripheral blood. This TCR derives from a man aged 60-69 years who had recovered from COVID-19. The chain links TRBV24-1 to TRBJ2-7; 8 bases agree with TRBD1. CDR3 in DNA: TGTGCCACCAGTGAGACAGGGGAAGGCTACGAGCAGTACTTC. Its protein is CATSETGEGYEQYF.